The 30 T cell receptor beta chains given below trace back to one sample, sequenced in a study of T cell clonality in common variable immunodeficiency. Regarding the study as a whole: In common variable immunodeficiency, TCR beta chains reportedly carried fewer deletions and N-nucleotide insertions.

No antigen has been identified for these receptors. TCRdb's table, derived via immunoSEQ multiplex PCR, lists solely in-frame clones and lacks some. The sample was found to contain around 40,000 clones, and every one recurs. Specimen: peripheral blood mononuclear cells. These receptors were taken from a human donor with common variable immunodeficiency.

This clone was detected ten times or more. Read data end 3 residues before the CDR3 end; the end is taken from the germline J gene. The chain recombines TRBV2 with TRBJ1-1, with D possibly matching TRBD1 (5 bases). The CDR3 is 11 amino acids. Germline V lookup: CDR1 SNHLY, CDR2 FYNNEI. CDR3 DNA (partial): TGTGCCAGCAGCGACAGTTTCAAG. It is translated as CASSDSFK. The full CDR3 protein is CASSDSFKAFF.

This clone was detected only a few times. Sequencing ends 3 residues short of the CDR3 end; the germline J gene provides the rest. This chain uses TRBV19 with TRBJ1-2, with TRBD1 identical over 9 bases. CDR3 length equals 16 residues. Germline assignment: CDR1 LNHDA and CDR2 SQIVND (reference sequence). V was clipped by 6 bases and J by 4 bases; unmatched bases: 12. CDR3 DNA, as far as it was read: TGTGCCAGTAGAGAAGCCGGGACAGGGACCTTCTATGGC. This sequence encodes CASREAGTGTFYG. The full CDR3 protein is CASREAGTGTFYGYTF.

The sample holds many counts of this clone. The CDR3 extends 3 residues past the end of the read, so its final part is completed from the germline J gene. The chain employs TRBV7-3 and TRBJ2-5; TRBD1 is a possible D gene (5 bases). Trimming took off 4 bases at V and 4 bases at J, with 13 bases between the two ends. The CDR3 is 14 amino acids. Germline V lookup: CDR1 SGHTA, CDR2 FQGTGA. The CDR3 bases that were read are TGTGCCAGCAGCTCGCACAGGTTGGCAGAGACC. Translated: CASSSHRLAET. The entire CDR3 protein is CASSSHRLAETQYF.

This clone was counted ten times or more. The read gets to within 3 residues of the CDR3 end, and the germline J gene fills in the rest. This chain joins TRBV6-1 and TRBJ2-4; 10 bases line up with TRBD1. With 2 bases clipped from V and 5 bases from J, the junction kept 6 bases outside the gene matches. Germline V gene sequence: CDR1 MNHNS, CDR2 SASEGT. The CDR3 spans 16 residues. The CDR3 loop reads CASSEPRTGGQNIQYF. The covered CDR3 bases are TGTGCCAGCAGTGAACCCAGGACAGGGGGACAAAACATT.

This clone was recorded many times. The read finishes 3 residues shy of the CDR3 end, and the germline J gene is used to complete it. This sequence joins TRBV19 and TRBJ1-5; D possibly corresponds to TRBD1 (5 bases). Trimming took 6 bases from V and 2 from J, leaving 14 bases between them. CDR3 length: 15 amino acids. Looked up from germline, CDR1 is LNHDA and CDR2 is SQIVND (reference sequence). CDR3 loop: CASSPGRGGNQPQHF. CDR3 DNA, as far as it was read: TGTGCCAGTAGCCCTGGGAGGGGTGGCAATCAGCCC.

This clone was detected many times. The read finishes 3 residues shy of the CDR3 end, and the germline J gene is used to complete it. V gene TRBV20-1 combines with J gene TRBJ1-5; TRBD1 might be the D (5 bases). Germline lookup yields CDR1 DFQATT and CDR2 SNEGSKA (reference sequence). V was pared by 3 bases and J by 6 bases, with 21 bases between. The CDR3 sequence is 16 residues long. The CDR3 is CSARDSGRGGSQPQHF. CDR3 DNA (partial): TGCAGTGCTAGGGACTCGGGGCGGGGGGGTAGTCAGCCC.

A remark on this clone: Read data end 3 residues before the CDR3 end; the end is taken from the germline J gene. The rearrangement uses TRBV18 and TRBJ2-7, with D possibly TRBD2 on 6 matching bases. Trimming took off 2 bases at V and 0 bases at J, with 11 bases between the two ends. This CDR3 is 15 amino acids long. Looked up from germline, CDR1 is KGHSH and CDR2 is LQKENI. Partial CDR3 DNA: TGTGCCAGCTCACCAGGTTTAGCGGCCTCCTACGAG. Protein sequence: CASSPGLAASYE. From start to end, the CDR3 is CASSPGLAASYEQYF.

This clone appeared many times. The read ends 3 residues shy of where the CDR3 ends; the end is completed using the germline J gene. The chain joins TRBV19 to TRBJ2-6, with 7 bases that match TRBD1. The germline V gene encodes CDR1 LNHDA and CDR2 SQIVND (reference sequence). The CDR3 contains 17 residues. With 5 bases clipped from V and 0 bases from J, the junction kept 7 bases outside the gene matches. CDR3 DNA, as far as it was read: TGTGCCAGTAGTCATGGGACAGTTTACTCTGGGGCCAACGTC. Translating it yields CASSHGTVYSGANV. The whole CDR3 sequence reads CASSHGTVYSGANVLTF. Based on the CDR3 plus reference TRBV19 and TRBJ2-6, the full variable domain is DGGITQSPKYLFRKEGQNVTLSCEQNLNHDAMYWYRQDPGQGLRLIYYSQIVNDFQKGDIAEGYSVSREKKESFPLTVTSAQKNPTAFYLCASSHGTVYSGANVLTFGAGSRLTVL.

A word on this clone: The CDR3 extends 3 residues past the end of the read, so its final part is completed from the germline J gene. This rearrangement joins TRBV19 to TRBJ1-5, with 8 bases lining up with TRBD1. The CDR3 runs 16 residues. Germline trimming cut 5 bases from V and 6 bases from J; bases unmatched to any gene: 12. Germline CDR1 reads LNHDA; CDR2 reads SQIVND (reference sequence). The CDR3 DNA, read in part, is TGTGCCAGTAGTGAAGTAAGGACAGGGAGTATTCAGCCC. Its protein is CASSEVRTGSIQP. The complete CDR3 reads CASSEVRTGSIQPQHF.

This clone was counted at least ten times. The CDR3 DNA, read in part, is TGCAGTGCGAGTACGAGCGGGGCGAACACCGGGGAG. Protein: CSASTSGANTGE. The whole CDR3 region reads CSASTSGANTGELFF. V and J are TRBV20-1 and TRBJ2-2; 7 positions match TRBD2. Read sequence stops 3 residues before the CDR3 end, and the germline J gene provides the missing end. The CDR3 has 15 residues. V lost 6 bases and J lost 0; bases outside the gene matches: 7. Germline loops: CDR1 DFQATT, CDR2 SNEGSKA (reference sequence).

This clone was picked up many times. The observed sequence ends 3 residues before the CDR3 terminus, with the missing tail filled in from the germline J gene. The gene calls are TRBV6-2 or TRBV6-3 and TRBJ1-3; D call uncertain. Germline V lookup: CDR1 MNHEY, CDR2 SVGEGT. The CDR3 has 15 amino acids. V was shortened by 1 base and J by 0 bases, with 7 bases between the two germline ends. Incomplete CDR3 DNA: TGTGCCAGCAGTTACTTTGGCAGCTCTGGAAACACC. Amino acid sequence: CASSYFGSSGNT. The whole CDR3 region reads CASSYFGSSGNTIYF.

In its sample, this clone was seen a few times. Read sequence stops 3 residues before the CDR3 end, and the germline J gene provides the missing end. The rearrangement links TRBV7-9 to TRBJ2-3, with no clear D. The CDR3 spans 13 residues. From germline, CDR1 is SEHNR and CDR2 FQNEAQ (reference sequence). V was trimmed by 4 bases and J by 6 bases, leaving 11 bases between them. CDR3 sequence: CASSSSYSDTQYF. CDR3 DNA (partial): TGTGCCAGCAGCTCCTCCTACTCCGATACG.

This clone appeared a few times. The CDR3 goes on 3 residues after the read ends, and that part is filled in from the germline J gene. The chain couples TRBV7-3 to TRBJ1-3; 10 bases agree with TRBD1. Trimming took 5 bases from V and 3 from J; bases not matched to a gene: 1. The CDR3 is 14 amino acids. Germline-derived CDR1 and CDR2 are SGHTA and FQGTGA. The DNA read from the CDR3 is TGTGCCAGCAGCAGGGACAGGGGTGGAAACACC. Amino acids: CASSRDRGGNT. The CDR3 as a whole reads CASSRDRGGNTIYF. Combining the CDR3 with reference TRBV7-3 and TRBJ1-3 gives the whole variable domain GAGVSQTPSNKVTEKGKYVELRCDPISGHTALYWYRQSLGQGPEFLIYFQGTGAADDSGLPNDRFFAVRPEGSVSTLKIQRTERGDSAVYLCASSRDRGGNTIYFGEGSWLTVV.

Many counts were recorded for this clone. With the read ending 3 residues before the CDR3 end, the germline J gene is used to fill in that end. This rearrangement joins TRBV6-1 to TRBJ2-7; 7 nucleotides agree with TRBD1. V lost 8 bases to trimming and J lost 0 bases; unmatched junction nucleotides: 4. Germline assignment: CDR1 MNHNS and CDR2 SASEGT. This CDR3 is 13 amino acids long. The CDR3 region is CASGGTDSYEQYF. CDR3 bases read: TGTGCCAGCGGTGGGACAGACTCCTACGAG.

At least ten counts were recorded for this clone. The CDR3 DNA, read in part, is TGCAGTGCTAGAGATACGGGGGGCATCACCGGGGAG. Amino acid sequence: CSARDTGGITGE. The complete CDR3 protein is CSARDTGGITGELFF. The V gene is TRBV20-1, the J gene TRBJ2-2; a weak D match, TRBD2 (7 bases). The read ends 3 residues early relative to the CDR3; the germline J gene fills the gap. The V end was cut by 0 bases, the J end by 4 bases, with 12 bases between. Germline V gene lookup returns CDR1 DFQATT and CDR2 SNEGSKA (reference sequence). This CDR3 has 15 residues.

This clone was counted a few times. Coverage ceases 3 residues before the CDR3 finishes, and the germline J gene fills in the end. The chain is built from TRBV19 and TRBJ1-5; a possible D gene is TRBD1 (5 bases). The CDR3 contains 14 residues. Per germline, CDR1 LNHDA and CDR2 SQIVND (reference sequence). V gave up 9 bases and J gave up 6 bases, with 18 bases separating them. The CDR3 DNA, read in part, is TGTGCCAGCGCGGGGCAGGGAGGCGGTCAGCCC. Its protein product is CASAGQGGGQP. The whole CDR3 sequence is CASAGQGGGQPQHF.

There are a few counts of this clone. The read falls 3 residues short of the CDR3 end, and the missing part is taken from the germline J gene. The chain couples TRBV7-8 to TRBJ2-7; D gene uncertain. The CDR3 spans 12 residues. Trimming took 5 bases from V and 1 from J, leaving 6 bases between them. The germline V gene encodes CDR1 SGHVS and CDR2 FQNEAQ. This CDR3 reads CASSPQSYEQYF. CDR3 bases read: TGTGCCAGCAGCCCTCAGTCCTACGAG. The whole variable domain, filled in from reference TRBV7-8 and TRBJ2-7, reads GAGVSQSPRYKVAKRGQDVALRCDPISGHVSLFWYQQALGQGPEFLTYFQNEAQLDKSGLPSDRFFAERPEGSVSTLKIQRTQQEDSAVYLCASSPQSYEQYFGPGTRLTVT.

Comments on this clone: The read terminates 3 residues before the CDR3 end, so the remaining end is supplied by the germline J gene. The J gene is TRBJ2-7, the V gene TRBV11-1; 9 bases agree with TRBD1. The CDR3 loop spans 13 amino acids. Germline loops: CDR1 SGHAT, CDR2 FQDESV (reference sequence). V was pared by 5 bases and J by 5 bases, with 4 bases of the junction left unmatched. This CDR3 is CASSLRDRDEQYF. CDR3 bases read: TGTGCCAGCAGCCTCCGGGACAGGGACGAG.

In regard to this clone: Read sequence stops 3 residues before the CDR3 end, and the germline J gene provides the missing end. This chain connects TRBV2 to TRBJ1-1; D unclear. Deletions cut 4 bases from V and 1 base from J, with 7 bases between. CDR1 SNHLY and CDR2 FYNNEI come from the germline V gene. The CDR3 has 13 residues. Here the CDR3 reads CASSVAGNTEAFF. The CDR3 bases that were read are TGTGCCAGCAGTGTGGCAGGGAACACTGAA.

This clone was seen at least ten times. The read stops 3 residues short of the end of the CDR3; the missing end is completed from the germline J gene. The J gene is TRBJ1-1, the V gene TRBV29-1, with D tentatively TRBD1 (6 bases). Trimming removed 0 bases from V and 5 bases from J, with 10 bases in between. Germline CDR1 is SQVTM and CDR2 is ANQGSEA. The CDR3 is made up of 13 amino acids. CDR3 loop: CSVEDRGRTEAFF. The CDR3 DNA, read in part, is TGCAGCGTTGAAGACAGGGGCCGGACTGAA.

A few counts support this clone. Sequencing ends 3 residues short of the CDR3 end; the germline J gene provides the rest. The V call is TRBV2, the J call TRBJ2-7; tentative D call: TRBD1 (6 bases). The V gene lost 6 bases and the J gene lost 6 bases, with 12 bases spanning the gap. From germline, CDR1 is SNHLY and CDR2 FYNNEI. This CDR3 contains 12 residues. This chain's CDR3 is CASSAQGREQYF. The sequenced part of the CDR3 DNA is TGTGCCAGCAGCGCTCAGGGGCGCGAG. The complete variable domain, with remaining parts taken from reference TRBV2 and TRBJ2-7, reads EPEVTQTPSHQVTQMGQEVILRCVPISNHLYFYWYRQILGQKVEFLVSFYNNEISEKSEIFDDQFSVERPDGSNFTLKIRSTKLEDSAMYFCASSAQGREQYFGPGTRLTVT.

Concerning this clone: The read falls 3 residues short of the CDR3 end, and the missing part is taken from the germline J gene. The chain carries TRBV19 and TRBJ2-7; 9 bases are a match to TRBD2. The V segment lost 1 base and the J segment 0 bases; nucleotides outside the gene matches: 4. The CDR3 spans 16 residues. Germline assignment: CDR1 LNHDA and CDR2 SQIVND (reference sequence). CDR3 DNA, as far as it was read: TGTGCCAGTAGTATAGTGGCTAGCGGGAACTCCTACGAG. This encodes CASSIVASGNSYE. The whole CDR3 protein is CASSIVASGNSYEQYF.

Remarks on this clone: The read terminates 3 residues before the CDR3 end, so the remaining end is supplied by the germline J gene. This chain joins TRBV18 and TRBJ2-4; 12 bases line up with TRBD1. There are 14 residues in the CDR3. J was trimmed by 7 bases and V by 6 bases; bases with no gene match: 4. Germline loops: CDR1 KGHSH, CDR2 LQKENI. CDR3 bases read: TGTGCCAGCTCGCGGGGACAGGGGGCGAACATT. It specifies CASSRGQGANI. The whole CDR3 protein reads CASSRGQGANIQYF.

At least ten counts were recorded for this clone. The read gets to within 3 residues of the CDR3 end, and the germline J gene fills in the rest. This chain connects TRBV2 to TRBJ2-3; a weak D match, TRBD2 (6 bases). Germline V gives CDR1 SNHLY, CDR2 FYNNEI. Trimming took off 5 bases at V and 2 bases at J, with 11 bases between the two ends. The CDR3 covers 14 residues. The DNA read from the CDR3 is TGTGCCAGCAGTTGGGGACTCACCACAGATACG. This translates into CASSWGLTTDT. The complete CDR3 reads CASSWGLTTDTQYF.

In the case of this clone: The read ends 3 residues before the CDR3 terminus; that terminus is restored from the germline J gene. The rearrangement uses TRBV7-9 and TRBJ2-7; TRBD2 might be the D (6 bases). V lost 7 bases to trimming and J lost 1 base, with 17 bases between them. The CDR3 extends over 15 amino acids. The germline gives CDR1 SEHNR, CDR2 FQNEAQ (reference sequence). The sequenced part of the CDR3 DNA is TGTGCCAGCACCCCAGGACCCGGGGGATCCTACGAG. It codes for CASTPGPGGSYE. The full CDR3 protein reads CASTPGPGGSYEQYF.

On this clone itself: The read halts 3 residues ahead of the CDR3 end, with the missing end drawn from the germline J gene. This chain uses TRBV7-2 with TRBJ2-1, with 8 bases that match TRBD1. CDR3 length equals 15 residues. The junction had 6 bases not matched to a gene; V was cut back by 5 bases and J by 3 bases. Germline CDR1 and CDR2: SGHTA and FQGNSA. This chain's CDR3 is CASSPAGQGYNEQFF. The CDR3 DNA, read in part, is TGTGCCAGCAGCCCTGCAGGACAGGGCTACAATGAG.

This clone was seen only a few times. The missing CDR3 end, 3 residues past where the read stops, is filled in from the germline J gene. The chain couples TRBV6-2 or TRBV6-3 to TRBJ2-5; D is ambiguous. CDR1 is MNHEY and CDR2 is SVGEGT in the germline V gene. The CDR3 runs to 14 residues. Trimming took off 2 bases at V and 1 base at J, with 8 bases between the two ends. CDR3 loop: CASSYISGQETQYF. The CDR3 bases that were read are TGTGCCAGCAGTTACATTTCAGGCCAAGAGACC.

Ten or more counts support this clone. Coverage ceases 3 residues before the CDR3 finishes, and the germline J gene fills in the end. The chain uses TRBV20-1 and TRBJ2-7; the D gene is possibly TRBD1 (5 bases). The V end was cut by 3 bases, the J end by 4 bases, with 13 bases between. The CDR3 is made up of 13 amino acids. Germline CDR1 is DFQATT and CDR2 is SNEGSKA (reference sequence). The CDR3 bases that were read are TGCAGTGCTAGCACCCTGGGGCTGTACGAG. Translation gives CSASTLGLYE. The CDR3 as a whole reads CSASTLGLYEQYF.

This clone was observed at least ten times. Sequencing ends 3 residues short of the CDR3 end; the germline J gene provides the rest. V is TRBV10-1 and J is TRBJ1-5, with TRBD1 matching 11 bases. This CDR3 region has 18 residues. Germline V CDR1 and CDR2: WNHNN, SYGVQD (reference sequence). With V trimmed by 11 bases and J by 1 base, 16 bases remained unmatched. The part of the CDR3 DNA that was read is TGCGCCGCACACGGACAGGGGGCTACACAGGGGAGCAATCAGCCC. This sequence encodes CAAHGQGATQGSNQP. The CDR3 in full is CAAHGQGATQGSNQPQHF.

This clone was seen a few times. The DNA ends 3 residues before the CDR3 does, and the rest of the CDR3 is filled in from the germline J gene. This chain connects TRBV2 to TRBJ1-6; 7 bases are shared with TRBD1. Germline CDR1 is SNHLY and CDR2 is FYNNEI. V lost 6 bases and J lost 8; bases outside the gene matches: 10. The CDR3 loop spans 15 amino acids. CDR3 in amino acids: CASRRDSGRDSPLHF. The CDR3 bases that were read are TGTGCCAGCAGAAGGGACAGTGGTCGGGATTCACCC.